This T cell receptor (beta chain) originates from a study of T-cell memory formation after mild COVID-19. General study findings and limits: There were some responding clones in pre-infection memory, which suggested that cross-reactive memory had joined. Clones contracting over day 15 to 85 were CD4/CD8 balanced, with later expanders leaning CD4+.

With constant-segment primers, 5'RACE yielded cDNA libraries of TCR alpha and TCR beta that carried sample barcodes and UMIs. TCRdb itself ran the 5' RACE reads through MiXCR, one entry per CDR3 protein. The sample has about 430,000 distinct CDR3 sequences, 24% seen once. This clonotype has just a few counts. As yet, its antigen is unknown. V gave up 5 bases and J gave up 0 bases, with 13 bases separating them. The CDR3 runs to 15 residues. Germline assignment: CDR1 MNHEY and CDR2 SVGEGT. Sequencing input: PBMCs or a T cell subset sorted from them (not recorded which). The sequence was obtained from an adult woman who had mild COVID-19 (a few samples of this study predate the infection). Cell type and time point are not known. The chain has TRBV6-2 or TRBV6-3 and TRBJ1-1; maybe TRBD1 (5 bases). Written as DNA, the CDR3 is TGTGCCAGCAGTAGACTCCGGGACCTGAACACTGAAGCTTTCTTT. It is translated as CASSRLRDLNTEAFF.